The next 29 T cell receptor beta chains were all read from a single sample in a study of T cell changes during pregnancy in multiple sclerosis. The protocol was immunoSEQ multiplex PCR, while the TCRdb copy is restricted to in-frame clones and leaves out a portion. The table lists approximately 38,000 clones, about 92% of them singletons. The starting material was CD8+ T cells from peripheral blood mononuclear cells, obtained in the third trimester of pregnancy. Every receptor here comes from a female donor with multiple sclerosis, enrolled in a pregnancy study.

This clone was observed many times. The rearrangement links TRBV6-4 to TRBJ2-3, with 10 bases identical to TRBD2. V gave up 5 bases and J gave up 2 bases; unmatched junction bases: 4. Germline CDR1 MRHNA, CDR2 SNTAGT. CDR3 length: 15 residues. CDR3 residues: CASSPLAGATDTQYF. CDR3 sequence (DNA): TGTGCCAGCAGTCCCCTAGCGGGAGCCACAGATACGCAGTATTTT.

The CDR3 DNA reads TGCGCCAGCAGCCAAGATCTGGGAGCCGTAATTTACAATGAGCAGTTCTTC. Protein sequence: CASSQDLGAVIYNEQFF. The J gene is TRBJ2-1, the V gene TRBV4-3; possibly TRBD2 for D (5 bases). Germline assignment: CDR1 LGHNA and CDR2 YSLEER. This CDR3 has 17 residues. With 0 bases removed from V and 4 bases from J, the gap between germline ends came to 16 bases.

The genes are TRBV28 and TRBJ2-3; D is perhaps TRBD2 (5 bases). The length of the CDR3 is 11 residues. V lost 6 bases and J 5 bases, leaving 6 bases between the germline ends. Germline CDR1 is MDHEN and CDR2 is SYDVKM. The CDR3, as DNA: TGTGCCAGCAGCCGGGGAGATACGCAGTATTTT. Residues: CASSRGDTQYF.

V and J are TRBV28 and TRBJ2-5, with 10 nucleotides matching TRBD2. The germline gives CDR1 MDHEN, CDR2 SYDVKM. V dropped 4 bases and J dropped 2; count of bases not matched to a gene: 7. The CDR3 is 16 residues long. CDR3 bases: TGTGCCAGCAGTTCCTGGACTAGCGGAAAGCAAGAGACCCAGTACTTC. Translated, it gives CASSSWTSGKQETQYF.

V usage is TRBV4-3 and J usage is TRBJ2-3; 9 positions agree with TRBD2. Germline V gene data show CDR1 as LGHNA and CDR2 as YSLEER. CDR3 length: 20 residues. V shed 0 bases, J shed 2 bases, and the junction held 15 bases outside the gene matches. CDR3 residues: CASSQEGGSLAGTITDTQYF. The CDR3 DNA is TGCGCCAGCAGCCAAGAAGGCGGTTCGCTAGCGGGGACTATCACAGATACGCAGTATTTT.

This clone was detected once. The V and J genes are TRBV4-3 and TRBJ2-3, with 11 bases lining up with TRBD1. The germline V gene encodes CDR1 LGHNA and CDR2 YSLEER. Losses at the gene ends were 1 base for V and 4 bases for J; bases not matched to a gene: 4. The CDR3 loop spans 16 amino acids. Written as DNA, the CDR3 is TGCGCCAGCAGCCAAGTACCGGGACAGGGGGCAGATACGCAGTATTTT. Translating it yields CASSQVPGQGADTQYF.

The chain uses TRBV5-1 and TRBJ1-4, with D maybe TRBD1 (5 bases). The CDR3 length is 16 residues. Germline V gene data show CDR1 as SGHRS and CDR2 as YFSETQ. V lost 4 bases and J lost 8, with 21 bases in between. The CDR3 region has the DNA TGCGCCAGCAGCCGTTGGGGGGGTTCACTAAGGGAAAAACTGTTTTTT. Protein sequence: CASSRWGGSLREKLFF.

The V and J genes are TRBV28 and TRBJ2-7; D not resolved. The V gene's germline CDR1 is MDHEN and CDR2 SYDVKM. This CDR3 is 14 amino acids long. V was clipped by 2 bases and J by 4 bases, with 12 bases between them. The DNA of the CDR3 is TGTGCCAGCAGTTTAAAAAATCTCCTTTACGAGCAGTACTTC. Protein product: CASSLKNLLYEQYF.

The chain recombines TRBV6-4 with TRBJ2-3; TRBD2 matches 8 bases. The V and J ends lost 4 bases and 3 bases, in that order; junction bases with no gene match: 6. From germline, CDR1 is MRHNA and CDR2 SNTAGT. The CDR3 contains 15 residues. DNA of the CDR3: TGTGCCAGCAGTGCCTCGACTAGCGCGACAGATACGCAGTATTTT. Translating gives CASSASTSATDTQYF.

This chain links TRBV12-5 with TRBJ2-7, with D perhaps matching TRBD2 (6 bases). V gave up 5 bases and J gave up 5 bases, with 10 bases separating them. Germline lookup yields CDR1 LGHNT and CDR2 FRNRAP. The CDR3 totals 12 residues. The CDR3 region has the DNA TGTGCTAGTGGTAGCTCTAGCGACGAGCAGTACTTC. Translating gives CASGSSSDEQYF.

CDR3 sequence reads: CATSRVVIRQGGEKLFF. The CDR3 nucleotides are TGTGCCACCAGCAGAGTTGTGATTAGACAGGGAGGTGAAAAACTGTTTTTT. The chain has TRBV15 and TRBJ1-4; 7 bases line up with TRBD1. The CDR3 spans 17 residues. Looked up from germline, CDR1 is LNHNV and CDR2 is YYDKDF (reference sequence). The V and J ends lost 1 base and 7 bases, in that order; junction bases with no gene match: 12.

This clone came up once. The chain recombines TRBV11-2 with TRBJ2-7; maybe TRBD2 (5 bases). Trimming stripped 8 bases from V and 6 bases from J, with 14 bases between. The CDR3 loop spans 12 amino acids. In germline, CDR1 is SGHAT, CDR2 FQNNGV. Written as DNA, the CDR3 is TGTGCCAGCCGGGGAACCTTTGGCGAGCAGTACTTC. This codes for CASRGTFGEQYF.

The chain is built from TRBV2 and TRBJ2-5; 9 bases agree with TRBD2. Germline values: CDR1 SNHLY, CDR2 FYNNEI. With 3 bases clipped from V and 0 bases from J, the junction kept 11 bases outside the gene matches. This CDR3 is built from 18 residues. The CDR3 loop is CASSELLAGSEYQETQYF. The DNA of the CDR3 is TGTGCCAGCAGTGAGTTGCTAGCGGGGTCGGAGTACCAAGAGACCCAGTACTTC.

The table lists this clone with a count of one. This CDR3 is CASSQGQGAGYTF. In nucleotides, the CDR3 is TGTGCCAGCAGCCAGGGACAGGGGGCGGGCTACACCTTC. V is TRBV13 and J is TRBJ1-2; 12 positions match TRBD1. With 5 bases clipped from V and 8 bases from J, the junction kept 3 bases outside the gene matches. CDR1 is PRHDT, CDR2 FYEKMQ, per germline (reference sequence). The CDR3 sequence is 13 residues long.

J is TRBJ2-7 and V is TRBV4-3, with TRBD1 as a possible D gene (6 bases). Trimming took 4 bases from V and 4 from J, leaving 11 bases between them. In germline, CDR1 is LGHNA, CDR2 YSLEER. The CDR3 has 13 residues. The CDR3 here is CASSPNQGYEQYF. CDR3 bases: TGCGCCAGCAGCCCGAATCAGGGGTACGAGCAGTACTTC.

The gene calls are TRBV27 and TRBJ2-1; 11 positions agree with TRBD1. The germline V gene has CDR1 MNHEY and CDR2 SMNVEV (reference sequence). The V segment lost 3 bases and the J segment 6 bases; nucleotides outside the gene matches: 4. CDR3 length: 15 amino acids. CDR3 loop: CASSLGTGGSNEQFF. The CDR3 DNA is TGTGCCAGCAGTTTGGGGACAGGGGGAAGCAATGAGCAGTTCTTC.

This chain links TRBV5-6 with TRBJ2-2; D remains ambiguous. This CDR3 region has 13 residues. Germline V gives CDR1 SGHDT, CDR2 YYEEEE. Deletions cut 2 bases from V and 6 bases from J, with 8 bases between. CDR3 loop: CASSFRVAGELFF. The DNA for the CDR3 is TGTGCCAGCAGCTTTCGGGTCGCCGGGGAGCTGTTTTTT. The full variable domain, with the rest looked up from reference TRBV5-6 and TRBJ2-2, is DAGVTQSPTHLIKTRGQQVTLRCSPKSGHDTVSWYQQALGQGPQFIFQYYEEEERQRGNFPDRFSGHQFPNYSSELNVNALLLGDSALYLCASSFRVAGELFFGEGSRLTVL.

The rearrangement links TRBV5-1 to TRBJ2-7; 7 nucleotides line up with TRBD1. There are 12 residues in the CDR3. Germline-derived CDR1 and CDR2 are SGHRS and YFSETQ. V lost 4 bases to trimming and J lost 4 bases; unmatched junction nucleotides: 2. The CDR3 nucleotides read TGCGCCAGCAGCCCGACAGGGTACGAGCAGTACTTC. Its translation is CASSPTGYEQYF.

The CDR3, as DNA: TGTGCCAGCAGCCCTCAAGCGGGAGTCTACGAGCAGTACTTC. Amino acids: CASSPQAGVYEQYF. The rearrangement joins TRBV14 to TRBJ2-7; TRBD2 aligns across 8 bases. The V and J ends lost 4 bases and 3 bases, in that order; junction bases with no gene match: 5. The germline V gene encodes CDR1 SGHDN and CDR2 FVKESK. CDR3 length equals 14 residues.

The gene calls are TRBV7-3 and TRBJ2-2, with TRBD1 matching 10 bases. Germline lookup yields CDR1 SGHTA and CDR2 FQGTGA. The CDR3 totals 17 residues. J lost 0 bases, V lost 3 bases, and 4 bases had no gene match. The CDR3 sequence is CASSFPGQGANTGELFF. CDR3 sequence (DNA): TGTGCCAGCAGCTTCCCCGGACAGGGGGCGAACACCGGGGAGCTGTTTTTT.

This clone was counted between two and nine times. The chain employs TRBV4-2 and TRBJ2-3; 10 bases line up with TRBD2. The CDR3 consists of 16 residues. V lost 3 bases, J lost 3 bases, and 6 bases stayed unmatched. From germline, CDR1 is LGHNA and CDR2 YNFKEQ. As DNA, the CDR3 is TGTGCCAGCAGCCAGCTAGCGGGAGAGGGGACAGATACGCAGTATTTT. The encoded protein is CASSQLAGEGTDTQYF.

The rearrangement uses TRBV9 and TRBJ2-7, with D unclear. Germline V gene lookup returns CDR1 SGDLS and CDR2 YYNGEE. V shed 3 bases and J shed 0 bases, with 10 bases lying between them. This CDR3 has 14 amino acids. CDR3 amino acids: CASSAQDTSYEQYF. The CDR3 nucleotides are TGTGCCAGCAGCGCTCAGGATACCTCCTACGAGCAGTACTTC. Using reference TRBV9 and TRBJ2-7 for the parts outside the CDR3, the full variable domain is DSGVTQTPKHLITATGQRVTLRCSPRSGDLSVYWYQQSLDQGLQFLIQYYNGEERAKGNILERFSAQQFPDLHSELNLSSLELGDSALYFCASSAQDTSYEQYFGPGTRLTVT.

This chain connects TRBV7-6 to TRBJ2-7, with no clear D. With 5 bases removed from V and 3 bases from J, the gap between germline ends came to 17 bases. The CDR3 spans 15 residues. Per the germline V gene, CDR1 is SGHVS and CDR2 is FNYEAQ. The CDR3 region is CASSQGSGYHYEQYF. CDR3 DNA sequence: TGTGCCAGCAGCCAAGGATCAGGCTACCACTACGAGCAGTACTTC.

The CDR3 region is CASSSFSTGLNTGELFF. The CDR3 DNA reads as TGTGCCAGCAGTTCATTCAGTACGGGATTAAACACCGGGGAGCTGTTTTTT. This sequence joins TRBV27 and TRBJ2-2, with D maybe TRBD2 (5 bases). V was shortened by 4 bases and J by 2 bases, with 17 bases between the two germline ends. This CDR3 spans 17 amino acids. In germline, CDR1 is MNHEY, CDR2 SMNVEV (reference sequence).

The genes are TRBV27 and TRBJ2-7, with D possibly matching TRBD2 (6 bases). V shed 1 base and J shed 2 bases, with 9 bases lying between them. The CDR3 is 14 amino acids. Germline-derived CDR1 and CDR2 are MNHEY and SMNVEV (reference sequence). The CDR3 reads CASSLFTGAYEQYF. The CDR3 DNA is TGTGCCAGCAGTTTATTCACGGGGGCCTACGAGCAGTACTTC.

The table lists this clone with a count of one. The chain uses TRBV27 and TRBJ1-1, with D hard to call. In germline, CDR1 is MNHEY, CDR2 SMNVEV (reference sequence). CDR3 size: 13 residues. Trimming left V 5 bases short and J 1 base short, with 8 bases between. CDR3 nucleotide sequence: TGTGCCAGCAGTCCCCACGGGAACACTGAAGCTTTCTTT. It codes for CASSPHGNTEAFF.

The rearrangement uses TRBV7-9 and TRBJ2-5, with 8 bases fitting TRBD2. V trimming: 1 base; J trimming: 3 bases; junction bases outside the gene matches: 4. The V gene's germline CDR1 is SEHNR and CDR2 FQNEAQ (reference sequence). The CDR3 length is 15 residues. The chain's CDR3 is CASSLGVGLEETQYF. In nucleotides, the CDR3 is TGTGCCAGCAGCTTAGGTGTGGGACTAGAAGAGACCCAGTACTTC.

The chain links TRBV15 to TRBJ1-4; 9 bases align to TRBD1. Trimming took 1 base from V and 7 from J; bases not matched to a gene: 7. This CDR3 comprises 16 residues. Germline CDR1 is LNHNV and CDR2 is YYDKDF (reference sequence). In nucleotides, the CDR3 is TGTGCCACCAGCAGAGGGGCGGACAGGGGCTCTGAAAAACTGTTTTTT. Amino acids: CATSRGADRGSEKLFF.

J is TRBJ2-1 and V is TRBV5-4; 8 bases align to TRBD2. V shed 1 base and J 6 bases; nucleotides not matched to a gene: 3. Germline V gene lookup returns CDR1 SGHNT and CDR2 YYREEE (reference sequence). The CDR3 sequence is 14 residues long. CDR3: CASSLPGRGNEQFF. CDR3 coding DNA: TGTGCCAGCAGCTTGCCCGGGAGGGGCAATGAGCAGTTCTTC. Variable domain in full (rest from reference TRBV5-4 and TRBJ2-1): ETGVTQSPTHLIKTRGQQVTLRCSSQSGHNTVSWYQQALGQGPQFIFQYYREEENGRGNFPPRFSGLQFPNYSSELNVNALELDDSALYLCASSLPGRGNEQFFGPGTRLTVL.